This TCR beta chain was documented in a study of cytomegalovirus exposure and HLA in healthy donors. Germline V gene data show CDR1 as SGHTS and CDR2 as YDEGEE. The CDR3 length is 15 residues. J gave up 4 bases and V 6 bases, and 10 bases lay outside the gene matches. The data were produced by immunoSEQ multiplex PCR, yet TCRdb's version contains in-frame clones alone and is incomplete. Of about 130,000 clones listed, nearly 90% are singletons. The rearrangement uses TRBV5-8 and TRBJ1-5, with 7 positions matching TRBD1. Sequencing used PBMCs. The clonotype was recovered from a woman between 18 and 29 years old in good health and CMV-seronegative. CDR3 amino acids: CASTPTGNRNQPQHF. CDR3 nucleotide sequence: TGTGCCAGCACCCCGACAGGGAATAGAAATCAGCCCCAGCATTTT.